This TCR beta chain was identified in a study of cytomegalovirus exposure and HLA in healthy donors. Study outcomes and limitations: Many donors carried some public TCRs, although rarity characterized most TCR sequences. In a later analysis, TCR association rates varied by HLA locus: DRB1 most, HLA-C fewest.

The CDR3 extends over 14 amino acids. Trimming stripped 3 bases from V and 4 bases from J, with 10 bases between. The germline V gene encodes CDR1 SGHTA and CDR2 FQGNSA. This clone was observed a single time. Its antigen is as yet unknown. The PCR had 60 Vbeta and 13 Jbeta primers. TCRdb keeps only in-frame clones here, not all; method: immunoSEQ multiplex PCR. This sample carries approximately 130,000 clones, roughly 70% of them seen once, and the ten largest clones take around 2.9%. The J gene is TRBJ2-1, the V gene TRBV7-2; TRBD1 might be the D (6 bases). Sequencing was carried out using PBMCs. This receptor was taken from a man aged 25-45 years in good health and CMV-seronegative. CDR3 bases: TGTGCCAGCAGCTTTCAGGGGCCATACAATGAGCAGTTCTTC. This gives the protein CASSFQGPYNEQFF.